This T cell receptor beta chain was profiled in a study of sequential checkpoint blockade in melanoma. Study-level background: Patients were randomized 1:1 to nivolumab-then-ipilimumab or ipilimumab-then-nivolumab first-line.

Assay: immunoSEQ multiplex PCR; the TCRdb copy retains only in-frame clones and omits some. The sample records under 13,000 clones, nearly 70% being singletons. Treatment given: randomized to nivolumab then ipilimumab (arm A) or the reverse (arm B). No patient had prior DNA-damaging chemotherapy. PBMC sorting kept live CD3+CD8+ cells without CD19 or CD56. The CDR3 has 18 residues. Germline V gene lookup returns CDR1 GTSNPN and CDR2 SVGIG (reference sequence). Trimming took 3 bases from V and 3 from J; bases not matched to a gene: 16. The sample was CD8+ T cells sorted from blood (inferred from file names), taken from a patient given nivolumab and ipilimumab in sequence. The chain combines TRBV30 with TRBJ1-2; 10 positions agree with TRBD1. This receptor was identified in a human donor with melanoma. The CDR3 here is CAWRPQVPGQGTDYGYTF. In DNA, the CDR3 is TGTGCCTGGAGACCCCAGGTCCCGGGACAGGGGACCGACTATGGCTACACCTTC.